The 8 T cell receptor beta chains below were found in one sample sequenced in a study of identical twins. MiXCR, run by TCRdb on the 5' RACE reads, gives a single entry per CDR3 protein. The sample comprises around 450,000 distinct CDR3 sequences, 13% to 15% of which are singletons, and about 0.54% rests with the top ten. These data were also reused for a study on yellow fever vaccine responses in identical twins.

Sequencing was done on a sample of CD4+ T cells sorted from blood. The receptor source for this set is a young woman in good health.

The V and J genes are TRBV24-1 and TRBJ1-5, with 8 bases identical to TRBD1. Losses at the gene ends were 5 bases for V and 2 bases for J; bases not matched to a gene: 4. This CDR3 is built from 15 residues. CDR1 and CDR2 (germline): KGHDR, SFDVKD. CDR3 DNA sequence: TGTGCCACCAGTGGAACGGACAGGGGCAATCAGCCCCAGCATTTT. It specifies CATSGTDRGNQPQHF.

This clonotype appeared a few times. The genes are TRBV4-3 and TRBJ2-1, with 7 bases aligning to TRBD2. The CDR3 length is 14 residues. V lost 0 bases and J lost 9; bases outside the gene matches: 5. CDR1 LGHNA and CDR2 YSLEER come from the germline V gene. The CDR3 sequence: CASSQDRLAFEQFF. The CDR3 nucleotides are TGCGCCAGCAGCCAAGATCGACTAGCCTTTGAGCAGTTCTTC.

This clonotype occurred a few times. This chain links TRBV6-5 with TRBJ2-5, with D perhaps TRBD1 (5 bases). Germline values: CDR1 MNHEY, CDR2 SVGAGI. V lost 2 bases and J lost 2, with 12 bases in between. The CDR3 extends over 15 amino acids. CDR3 in amino acids: CASSYGGQGQETQYF. DNA for the CDR3: TGTGCCAGCAGTTACGGTGGGCAGGGACAAGAGACCCAGTACTTC.

The chain uses TRBV5-7 and TRBJ2-7, with 9 bases lining up with TRBD1. TRBV5-7 qualifies as an ORF whose function is uncertain. V lost 4 bases, J lost 0 bases, and 8 bases stayed unmatched. The CDR3 has 16 residues. The CDR3 reads CASSPGLTGGSYEQYF. The CDR3 DNA reads TGTGCCAGCAGCCCCGGCTTGACAGGGGGCTCCTACGAGCAGTACTTC.

This clonotype occurred a few times. This sequence joins TRBV11-2 and TRBJ1-3, with D possibly being TRBD1 (5 bases). This CDR3 is 13 amino acids long. Looked up from germline, CDR1 is SGHAT and CDR2 is FQNNGV. Trimming removed 5 bases at V and 4 bases at J, with 9 bases between. The CDR3 here is CASSAGAGNTIYF. DNA of the CDR3: TGTGCCAGCAGCGCCGGGGCAGGAAACACCATATATTTT.

The V call is TRBV7-2, the J call TRBJ2-1; D remains ambiguous. Germline lookup yields CDR1 SGHTA and CDR2 FQGNSA. The CDR3 sequence is 16 residues long. Trimming cost V 5 bases and J 0 bases, with 14 bases left between them. The CDR3 spells CASSPISFSSYNEQFF. The CDR3 nucleotides read TGTGCCAGCAGCCCCATCTCCTTCAGCTCCTACAATGAGCAGTTCTTC. Complete variable domain (other parts from reference TRBV7-2 and TRBJ2-1): GAGVSQSPSNKVTEKGKDVELRCDPISGHTALYWYRQSLGQGLEFLIYFQGNSAPDKSGLPSDRFSAERTGGSVSTLTIQRTQQEDSAVYLCASSPISFSSYNEQFFGPGTRLTVL.

At least ten counts were recorded for this clonotype. The chain joins TRBV20-1 to TRBJ2-7; D perhaps matches TRBD1 (5 bases). Germline V gene sequence: CDR1 DFQATT, CDR2 SNEGSKA (reference sequence). The CDR3 covers 14 residues. Trimming pared 7 bases from V and 0 bases from J, leaving 16 bases between. The CDR3 loop reads CSVQGHLSSYEQYF. DNA of the CDR3: TGCAGTGTTCAGGGTCATCTTAGCTCCTACGAGCAGTACTTC.

V is TRBV5-1 and J is TRBJ2-1; D may match TRBD1 or TRBD2 (6 bases each). Germline lookup yields CDR1 SGHRS and CDR2 YFSETQ. The CDR3 spans 15 residues. The V end was cut by 0 bases, the J end by 4 bases, with 11 bases between. CDR3 in amino acids: CASSLDGGRYNEQFF. The CDR3 region has the DNA TGCGCCAGCAGCTTGGATGGGGGGCGATACAATGAGCAGTTCTTC.